This entry lists 15 T cell receptor beta chains sequenced from one sample in a study of T cell clonality in common variable immunodeficiency. TCRdb's table, derived via immunoSEQ multiplex PCR, lists solely in-frame clones and lacks some. This sample includes approximately 44,000 clones with no singletons; its ten biggest clones take up about 10%. Specimen: peripheral blood mononuclear cells. Receptors originate from a person between 18 and 70 years old in good health.

This clone was recorded at least ten times. The CDR3 end is not reached by the read, which stops 3 residues before it; the germline J gene fills it in. The chain has TRBV7-7 and TRBJ2-3; D perhaps matches TRBD2 (5 bases). V lost 2 bases, J lost 6 bases, and 9 bases lay in between. Germline loops: CDR1 SSHAT, CDR2 FNYEAQ (reference sequence). The CDR3 sequence is 13 residues long. The sequenced part of the CDR3 DNA is TGTGCCAGCAGCTTACGGGGATCGGATACG. It yields the protein CASSLRGSDT. The full-length CDR3 reads as CASSLRGSDTQYF.

About this clone itself: Read sequence stops 3 residues before the CDR3 end, and the germline J gene provides the missing end. The chain combines TRBV29-1 with TRBJ2-1; the match to TRBD1 covers 7 bases. Losses at the gene ends were 0 bases for V and 0 bases for J; bases not matched to a gene: 5. The CDR3 sequence is 16 residues long. Germline values: CDR1 SQVTM, CDR2 ANQGSEA. The CDR3 DNA, read in part, is TGCAGCGTTGAAGATCCGGACAGGAGCTCCTACAATGAG. Protein sequence: CSVEDPDRSSYNE. The full CDR3 is CSVEDPDRSSYNEQFF.

This clone was picked up many times. With the read ending 3 residues before the CDR3 end, the germline J gene is used to fill in that end. This chain connects TRBV7-8 to TRBJ2-1, with 7 nucleotides matching TRBD2. The trim removed 5 bases at V and 4 bases at J, leaving 14 bases unmatched. CDR3 length: 17 amino acids. Germline CDR1 SGHVS, CDR2 FQNEAQ. CDR3 DNA (partial): TGTGCCAGCAGCCCCCCCATTTGGGCTAGCGGATACAATGAG. Protein: CASSPPIWASGYNE. The full CDR3 protein is CASSPPIWASGYNEQFF. Complete variable domain (other parts from reference TRBV7-8 and TRBJ2-1): GAGVSQSPRYKVAKRGQDVALRCDPISGHVSLFWYQQALGQGPEFLTYFQNEAQLDKSGLPSDRFFAERPEGSVSTLKIQRTQQEDSAVYLCASSPPIWASGYNEQFFGPGTRLTVL.

By proportion, this clone is medium-sized. The sequence runs out 3 residues before the end of the CDR3; the remainder is reconstructed from the germline J gene. The chain couples TRBV6-1 to TRBJ2-2; D perhaps matches TRBD2 (6 bases). The CDR3 runs to 16 residues. Germline CDR1 reads MNHNS; CDR2 reads SASEGT. Trimming left V 0 bases short and J 5 bases short, with 13 bases between. This CDR3 reads CASSEAGGLSTGELFF. The part of the CDR3 DNA that was read is TGTGCCAGCAGTGAAGCGGGGGGACTGTCAACCGGGGAG.

This clone was detected many times. The CDR3 is cut off 3 residues early in the read; its end comes from the germline J gene. The chain is built from TRBV5-1 and TRBJ2-3, with D perhaps TRBD2 (7 bases). The CDR3 contains 16 residues. Trimming cost V 1 base and J 1 base, with 13 bases left between them. Looked up from germline, CDR1 is SGHRS and CDR2 is YFSETQ. CDR3 DNA, as far as it was read: TGCGCCAGCAGCTTGCGGACGGGGGGCGGCACAGATACG. Translating gives CASSLRTGGGTDT. The CDR3 in full is CASSLRTGGGTDTQYF.

This clone was recorded many times. The sequenced fragment ends 3 residues before the CDR3 boundary, so the rest is inferred from the germline J gene. The V gene is TRBV2, the J gene TRBJ1-2; TRBD1 agrees at 9 bases. Germline values: CDR1 SNHLY, CDR2 FYNNEI. J lost 3 bases, V lost 9 bases, and 11 bases had no gene match. The CDR3 totals 15 residues. CDR3 protein: CASDSTRTGDYGYTF. CDR3 DNA, as far as it was read: TGTGCCAGTGATTCCACCCGGACAGGGGACTATGGC.

This clone was found many times. The read falls 3 residues short of the CDR3 end, and the missing part is taken from the germline J gene. The chain links TRBV6-2 or TRBV6-3 to TRBJ2-7; TRBD2 might be the D (5 bases). The CDR3 consists of 13 residues. Germline CDR1 and CDR2: MNHEY and SVGEGT. Trimming took off 8 bases at V and 3 bases at J, with 14 bases between the two ends. CDR3 DNA (partial): TGTGCCAGCGCGGACTTAAGTGGCTACGAG. It translates to CASADLSGYE. In full, the CDR3 reads CASADLSGYEQYF.

This clone was observed a few times. The read comes to an end 3 residues before the CDR3 does, leaving the germline J gene to fill in the end. The chain carries TRBV20-1 and TRBJ1-1; 7 bases fit TRBD1. CDR3 length: 16 residues. V trimming: 6 bases; J trimming: 7 bases; junction bases outside the gene matches: 20. The germline CDR1 and CDR2 sequences are DFQATT and SNEGSKA (reference sequence). CDR3 bases read: TGCAGTGCGAGCTCGGCCAGGGGGTTAGGTATCGATGAA. This translates into CSASSARGLGIDE. The entire CDR3 protein is CSASSARGLGIDEAFF.

This clone was seen many times. The read halts 3 residues ahead of the CDR3 end, with the missing end drawn from the germline J gene. The chain uses TRBV7-9 and TRBJ2-7; 8 bases match TRBD1. Germline CDR1 SEHNR, CDR2 FQNEAQ (reference sequence). This CDR3 comprises 14 residues. Trimming at V came to 5 bases and at J to 2 bases, leaving 5 bases not matched to a gene. CDR3 DNA (partial): TGTGCCAGCAGCCGACAGACAGGGGCCTACGAG. Translating it yields CASSRQTGAYE. The whole CDR3 protein reads CASSRQTGAYEQYF. The full variable domain, its missing parts supplied by reference TRBV7-9 and TRBJ2-7, is DTGVSQNPRHKITKRGQNVTFRCDPISEHNRLYWYRQTLGQGPEFLTYFQNEAQLEKSRLLSDRFSAERPKGSFSTLEIQRTEQGDSAMYLCASSRQTGAYEQYFGPGTRLTVT.

This clone was observed at least ten times. The read comes to an end 3 residues before the CDR3 does, leaving the germline J gene to fill in the end. The chain has TRBV7-2 and TRBJ1-5; possible D gene TRBD1, 6 bases. The CDR3 length is 15 residues. Looked up from germline, CDR1 is SGHTA and CDR2 is FQGNSA. V gave up 4 bases and J gave up 0 bases, with 10 bases separating them. The DNA read from the CDR3 is TGTGCCAGCAGCTCACAGGGAGATAGCAATCAGCCC. It yields the protein CASSSQGDSNQP. The whole CDR3 sequence reads CASSSQGDSNQPQHF.

This clone was counted at least ten times. The read finishes 3 residues shy of the CDR3 end, and the germline J gene is used to complete it. The rearrangement links TRBV5-1 to TRBJ2-5; no reliable D call. The CDR3 is made up of 14 amino acids. The V gene's germline CDR1 is SGHRS and CDR2 YFSETQ. V was trimmed by 0 bases and J by 5 bases, leaving 11 bases between them. The covered CDR3 bases are TGCGCCAGCAGCTTGGAGCGTGGATTCGAGACC. Translated, it gives CASSLERGFET. The CDR3, in full, reads CASSLERGFETQYF.

This clone has a count of ten or more. Read sequence stops 3 residues before the CDR3 end, and the germline J gene provides the missing end. This chain joins TRBV18 and TRBJ1-2, with D perhaps TRBD1 (5 bases). The CDR3 is made up of 17 amino acids. In germline, CDR1 is KGHSH, CDR2 LQKENI. Deletions cut 0 bases from V and 3 bases from J, with 17 bases between. Here the CDR3 reads CASSPPGLTLRDYGYTF. Incomplete CDR3 DNA: TGTGCCAGCTCACCACCGGGACTCACGCTAAGGGACTATGGC.

This clone was counted many times. CDR3 DNA (partial): TGTGCCAGCAGTGCTAGATTTGGTGAG. The encoded protein is CASSARFGE. The complete CDR3 protein is CASSARFGEQFF. V is TRBV2 and J is TRBJ2-1; D not certain. The read comes to an end 3 residues before the CDR3 does, leaving the germline J gene to fill in the end. The CDR3 length is 12 residues. Germline CDR1 is SNHLY and CDR2 is FYNNEI. The germline V and J ends were trimmed by 4 bases and 9 bases, with 10 bases remaining between them.

This clone occurred a few times. The read terminates 3 residues before the CDR3 end, so the remaining end is supplied by the germline J gene. The chain couples TRBV4-2 to TRBJ2-7, with TRBD1 matching 11 bases. With 3 bases clipped from V and 4 bases from J, the junction kept 8 bases outside the gene matches. CDR3 size: 16 residues. Germline CDR1 and CDR2: LGHNA and YNFKEQ. The CDR3 sequence is CASSQVGQGERYEQYF. The CDR3 bases that were read are TGTGCCAGCAGCCAGGTGGGACAGGGGGAACGTTACGAG.

In its sample, this clone was seen many times. The CDR3 is cut off 3 residues early in the read; its end comes from the germline J gene. The chain joins TRBV5-1 to TRBJ2-5; 8 bases fit TRBD1. This CDR3 has 14 amino acids. The ends lost 0 bases at V and 5 bases at J; junction bases unmatched: 3. Germline V gene data show CDR1 as SGHRS and CDR2 as YFSETQ. CDR3 residues: CASSLGQGAETQYF. CDR3 DNA, as far as it was read: TGCGCCAGCAGCTTGGGGCAGGGGGCGGAGACC.